Shown below are 19 T cell receptor beta chains from a single sample sequenced in a study of shared clonotypes between healthy human individuals. Assay: immunoSEQ multiplex PCR; the TCRdb copy retains only in-frame clones and omits some. The sample lists more than 2,000,000 clones; over 85% were seen once. Sample: naive CD4+ T cells from PBMCs. Documented subset: CD45RA+ positively selected. These receptors originate from a man younger than 35 in good health. Some clones in this sample may be carry-over from other donors' samples.

The chain combines TRBV7-9 with TRBJ2-5; 7 bases are shared with TRBD1. The CDR3 length is 15 residues. Trimming at V came to 1 base and at J to 5 bases, leaving 7 bases not matched to a gene. From germline, CDR1 is SEHNR and CDR2 FQNEAQ (reference sequence). CDR3 sequence reads: CASSLEGGFLETQYF. The CDR3 bases are TGTGCCAGCAGCTTAGAAGGGGGCTTCTTGGAGACCCAGTACTTC.

CDR3 DNA sequence: TGTGCCAGCAGTGAAATCGTACAGGGAGGCACCGGGGAGCTGTTTTTT. As protein: CASSEIVQGGTGELFF. The V and J genes are TRBV6-1 and TRBJ2-2; D possibly matches TRBD1 or TRBD2 (6 bases each). CDR3 length: 16 residues. Germline lookup yields CDR1 MNHNS and CDR2 SASEGT. Trimming left V 2 bases short and J 4 bases short, with 14 bases between.

The chain has TRBV10-3 and TRBJ2-1; D remains ambiguous. The germline V gene has CDR1 ENHRY and CDR2 SYGVKD. Trimming took off 1 base at V and 5 bases at J, with 6 bases between the two ends. The CDR3 totals 13 residues. Here the CDR3 reads CAISEWLNNEQFF. The DNA of the CDR3 is TGTGCCATCAGTGAGTGGCTAAACAATGAGCAGTTCTTC.

V and J are TRBV7-2 and TRBJ2-7; D gene ambiguous. CDR1 and CDR2 (germline): SGHTA, FQGNSA. V lost 0 bases and J lost 2, with 8 bases in between. The CDR3 runs 14 residues. The chain's CDR3 is CASSLAAVPYEQYF. The CDR3 DNA reads as TGTGCCAGCAGCTTAGCAGCTGTGCCCTACGAGCAGTACTTC.

The chain carries TRBV30 and TRBJ1-5; TRBD1 matches 9 bases. The CDR3 contains 15 residues. V gave up 0 bases and J gave up 4 bases; unmatched junction bases: 4. CDR1 is GTSNPN and CDR2 is SVGIG in the germline V gene (reference sequence). This chain's CDR3 is CAWSVLQGANQPQHF. The CDR3 DNA reads as TGTGCCTGGAGTGTACTACAGGGGGCGAATCAGCCCCAGCATTTT.

The gene calls are TRBV2 and TRBJ2-1; 10 bases align to TRBD2. Trimming at V came to 7 bases and at J to 8 bases, leaving 20 bases not matched to a gene. The CDR3 covers 18 residues. Germline CDR1 and CDR2: SNHLY and FYNNEI. The CDR3 nucleotides are TGTGCCAGCAACCCGTGGCTAGCGGGAGATAATCGTATCCATGAGCAGTTCTTC. Amino acid sequence: CASNPWLAGDNRIHEQFF. Variable domain in full (rest from reference TRBV2 and TRBJ2-1): EPEVTQTPSHQVTQMGQEVILRCVPISNHLYFYWYRQILGQKVEFLVSFYNNEISEKSEIFDDQFSVERPDGSNFTLKIRSTKLEDSAMYFCASNPWLAGDNRIHEQFFGPGTRLTVL.

This rearrangement joins TRBV30 to TRBJ2-1, with TRBD1 identical over 8 bases. Germline V lookup: CDR1 GTSNPN, CDR2 SVGIG (reference sequence). V shed 2 bases and J 7 bases; nucleotides not matched to a gene: 10. The CDR3 totals 15 residues. The CDR3 bases are TGTGCCTGGAGTTCGGCCCCGCAGGGGGCTAATGAGCAGTTCTTC. Translation: CAWSSAPQGANEQFF.

The rearrangement links TRBV6-5 to TRBJ1-2, with D hard to call. CDR1 is MNHEY, CDR2 SVGAGI, per germline. This CDR3 has 13 residues. The ends were cut back, 5 bases at V and 8 bases at J, with 15 bases in the middle. The CDR3: CASSQRRTGGYTF. The CDR3 DNA sequence: TGTGCCAGCAGTCAAAGACGCACGGGGGGCTACACCTTC.

The chain couples TRBV7-8 to TRBJ2-5, with D possibly being TRBD1 (5 bases). The ends were cut back, 1 base at V and 4 bases at J, with 10 bases in the middle. Looked up from germline, CDR1 is SGHVS and CDR2 is FQNEAQ. The CDR3 totals 14 residues. The CDR3 here is CASSLGGVVETQYF. The CDR3 DNA reads TGTGCCAGCAGCTTAGGGGGCGTCGTAGAGACCCAGTACTTC.

This chain joins TRBV29-1 and TRBJ2-3; 7 bases match TRBD2. The CDR3 extends over 14 amino acids. In germline, CDR1 is SQVTM, CDR2 ANQGSEA. The V segment lost 6 bases and the J segment 4 bases; nucleotides outside the gene matches: 10. CDR3 coding DNA: TGCAGCGTCCCCGAAGGGAGCGGGGCAGATACGCAGTATTTT. Protein: CSVPEGSGADTQYF.

This sequence joins TRBV14 and TRBJ2-7, with 7 nucleotides matching TRBD2. The CDR3 has 12 amino acids. Germline loops: CDR1 SGHDN, CDR2 FVKESK. With 2 bases clipped from V and 6 bases from J, the junction kept 1 base outside the gene matches. CDR3 coding DNA: TGTGCCAGCAGCCAAAGGACTAGCGAGCAGTACTTC. It yields the protein CASSQRTSEQYF.

About this clone: Other DNA sequences in the same sample also yield this CDR3. CDR3 sequence reads: CASSLEGGYTEAFF. The CDR3 DNA is TGCGCCAGCAGCTTGGAAGGGGGCTACACTGAAGCTTTCTTT. The chain carries TRBV5-1 and TRBJ1-1, with 7 bases identical to TRBD1. Unmatched junction bases numbered 2, after V lost 0 bases and J lost 3 bases. The germline V gene encodes CDR1 SGHRS and CDR2 YFSETQ. This CDR3 comprises 14 residues.

The rearrangement joins TRBV6-5 to TRBJ1-1; D is unclear. Germline CDR1 is MNHEY and CDR2 is SVGAGI. The CDR3 contains 15 residues. V lost 2 bases and J lost 0, with 10 bases in between. The CDR3 DNA follows: TGTGCCAGCAGTTACGCAGGACCCCTGAACACTGAAGCTTTCTTT. It specifies CASSYAGPLNTEAFF.

V and J are TRBV5-4 and TRBJ1-2; the D gene is possibly TRBD1 (6 bases). The CDR3 is 14 amino acids. Germline V CDR1 and CDR2: SGHNT, YYREEE (reference sequence). Trimming left V 4 bases short and J 6 bases short, with 16 bases between. The chain's CDR3 is CASSLLQGRDGYTF. CDR3 nucleotides: TGTGCCAGCAGCCTCCTACAGGGAAGGGATGGCTACACCTTC.

The rearrangement joins TRBV7-4 to TRBJ2-5; no clear D gene. The ends were cut back, 1 base at V and 5 bases at J, with 5 bases in the middle. CDR1 is SGHVT and CDR2 is SQSDAQ in the germline V gene. This CDR3 is built from 12 residues. This chain's CDR3 is CASSLDGETQYF. The DNA of the CDR3 is TGTGCCAGCAGCTTAGACGGGGAGACCCAGTACTTC.

The genes are TRBV7-2 and TRBJ2-3; 7 nucleotides match TRBD1. The CDR3 sequence is 16 residues long. In germline, CDR1 is SGHTA, CDR2 FQGNSA. V trimming: 2 bases; J trimming: 0 bases; junction bases outside the gene matches: 5. The CDR3, as DNA: TGTGCCAGCAGCTTAAGGGGGACAGCTAGCACAGATACGCAGTATTTT. Encoded protein: CASSLRGTASTDTQYF.

Turning to this clone: Other DNA sequences in this specimen translate into the identical CDR3. This chain links TRBV5-1 with TRBJ2-7, with D perhaps matching TRBD2 (5 bases). Germline V CDR1 and CDR2: SGHRS, YFSETQ. CDR3 length equals 14 residues. Between the trimmed V and J ends, which lost 0 bases and 6 bases, there was a span of 13 bases. CDR3 loop: CASSLDGAGGEQYF. Written as DNA, the CDR3 is TGCGCCAGCAGCTTGGATGGCGCGGGCGGCGAGCAGTACTTC.

V gene TRBV7-9 combines with J gene TRBJ2-1; 8 bases are shared with TRBD2. The CDR3 totals 15 residues. Germline trimming cut 6 bases from V and 9 bases from J; bases unmatched to any gene: 13. Germline loops: CDR1 SEHNR, CDR2 FQNEAQ (reference sequence). CDR3 coding DNA: TGTGCCAGCAGTACTTATAGCGGGGTCTTTCGTGAGCAGTTCTTC. Protein sequence: CASSTYSGVFREQFF. Combining the CDR3 with reference TRBV7-9 and TRBJ2-1 gives the whole variable domain DTGVSQNPRHKITKRGQNVTFRCDPISEHNRLYWYRQTLGQGPEFLTYFQNEAQLEKSRLLSDRFSAERPKGSFSTLEIQRTEQGDSAMYLCASSTYSGVFREQFFGPGTRLTVL.

This clone was picked up one time. The chain joins TRBV5-4 to TRBJ1-2; D is unresolved. CDR1 and CDR2 (germline): SGHNT, YYREEE (reference sequence). The length of the CDR3 is 13 residues. Trimming removed 7 bases from V and 10 bases from J, with 20 bases in between. The CDR3 nucleotides are TGTGCCAGCGGAAGAGGTGTTTGGAGCGACTACACCTTC. Translation: CASGRGVWSDYTF.